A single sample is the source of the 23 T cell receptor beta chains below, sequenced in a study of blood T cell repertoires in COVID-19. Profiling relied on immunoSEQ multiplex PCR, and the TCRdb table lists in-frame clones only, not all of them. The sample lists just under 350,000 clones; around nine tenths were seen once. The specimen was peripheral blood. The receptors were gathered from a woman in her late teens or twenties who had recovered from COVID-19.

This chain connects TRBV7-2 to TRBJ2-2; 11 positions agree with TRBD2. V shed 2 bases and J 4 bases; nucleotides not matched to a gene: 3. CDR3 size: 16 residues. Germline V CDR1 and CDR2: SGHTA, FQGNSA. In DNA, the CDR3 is TGTGCCAGCAGCTTATTTACTAGCGGGGGCACCGGGGAGCTGTTTTTT. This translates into CASSLFTSGGTGELFF.

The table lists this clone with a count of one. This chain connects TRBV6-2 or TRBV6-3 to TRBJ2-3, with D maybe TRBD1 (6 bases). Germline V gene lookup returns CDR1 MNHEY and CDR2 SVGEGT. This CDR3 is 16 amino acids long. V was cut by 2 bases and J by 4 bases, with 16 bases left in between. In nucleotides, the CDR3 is TGTGCCAGCAGTTACGGACAGTACTTTCCTGCAGATACGCAGTATTTT. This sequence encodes CASSYGQYFPADTQYF.

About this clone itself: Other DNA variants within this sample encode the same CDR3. In DNA form, the CDR3 reads TGCGCCAGCAGCTTGTCGGGGGGGCGGGATCAGCCCCAGCATTTT. Amino acid sequence: CASSLSGGRDQPQHF. This chain links TRBV5-1 with TRBJ1-5; weak D call: TRBD1 (6 bases). Germline CDR1 SGHRS, CDR2 YFSETQ. V lost 1 base and J 5 bases, leaving 13 bases between the germline ends. The CDR3 is made up of 15 amino acids.

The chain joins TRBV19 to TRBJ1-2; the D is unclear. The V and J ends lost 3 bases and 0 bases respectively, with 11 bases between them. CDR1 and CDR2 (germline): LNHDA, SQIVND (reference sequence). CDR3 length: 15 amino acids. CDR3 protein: CASSIVGRSNYGYTF. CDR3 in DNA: TGTGCCAGTAGTATCGTCGGCAGGTCTAACTATGGCTACACCTTC.

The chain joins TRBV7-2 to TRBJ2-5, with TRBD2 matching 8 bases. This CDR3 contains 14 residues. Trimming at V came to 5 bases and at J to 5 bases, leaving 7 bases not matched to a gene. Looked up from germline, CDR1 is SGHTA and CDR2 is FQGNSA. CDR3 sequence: CASSERLAFETQYF. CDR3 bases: TGTGCCAGCAGCGAAAGACTAGCGTTCGAGACCCAGTACTTC.

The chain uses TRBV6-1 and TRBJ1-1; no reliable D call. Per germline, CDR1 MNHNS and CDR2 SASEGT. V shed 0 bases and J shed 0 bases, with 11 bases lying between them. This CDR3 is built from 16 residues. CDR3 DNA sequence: TGTGCCAGCAGTGAAGCAGCGGTGGGAGTGAACACTGAAGCTTTCTTT. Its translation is CASSEAAVGVNTEAFF.

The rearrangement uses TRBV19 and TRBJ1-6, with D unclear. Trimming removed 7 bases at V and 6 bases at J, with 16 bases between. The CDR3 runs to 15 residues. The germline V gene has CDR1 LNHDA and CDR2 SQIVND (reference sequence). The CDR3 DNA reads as TGTGCCAGTACCTCCCAGGATCACATTAATTCACCCCTCCACTTT. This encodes CASTSQDHINSPLHF. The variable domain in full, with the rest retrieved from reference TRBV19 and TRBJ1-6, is DGGITQSPKYLFRKEGQNVTLSCEQNLNHDAMYWYRQDPGQGLRLIYYSQIVNDFQKGDIAEGYSVSREKKESFPLTVTSAQKNPTAFYLCASTSQDHINSPLHFGNGTRLTVT.

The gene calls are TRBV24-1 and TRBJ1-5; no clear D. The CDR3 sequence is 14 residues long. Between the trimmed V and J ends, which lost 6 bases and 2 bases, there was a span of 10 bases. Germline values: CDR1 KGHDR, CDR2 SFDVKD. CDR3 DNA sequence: TGTGCCACCAGTACGGAGGGTGGCAATCAGCCCCAGCATTTT. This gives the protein CATSTEGGNQPQHF.

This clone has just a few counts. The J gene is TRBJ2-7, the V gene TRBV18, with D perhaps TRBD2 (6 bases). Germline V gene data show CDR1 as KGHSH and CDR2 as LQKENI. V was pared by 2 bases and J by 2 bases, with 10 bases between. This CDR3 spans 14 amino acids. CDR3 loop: CASSPLGGAYEQYV. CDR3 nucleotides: TGTGCCAGCTCACCATTGGGAGGAGCCTACGAGCAGTACGTC.

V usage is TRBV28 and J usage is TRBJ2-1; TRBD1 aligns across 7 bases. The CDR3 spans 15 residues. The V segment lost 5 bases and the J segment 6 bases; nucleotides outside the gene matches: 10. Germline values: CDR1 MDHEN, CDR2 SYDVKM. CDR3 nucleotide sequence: TGTGCCAGCAGTCCCCCGGACAGGCTCGGCAATGAGCAGTTCTTC. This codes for CASSPPDRLGNEQFF.

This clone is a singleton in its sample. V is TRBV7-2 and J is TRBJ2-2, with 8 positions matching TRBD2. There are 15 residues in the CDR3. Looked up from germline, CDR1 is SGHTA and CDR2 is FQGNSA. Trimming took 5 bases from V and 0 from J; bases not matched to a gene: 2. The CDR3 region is CASSSSGANTGELFF. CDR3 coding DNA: TGTGCCAGCAGCAGTAGCGGGGCGAACACCGGGGAGCTGTTTTTT. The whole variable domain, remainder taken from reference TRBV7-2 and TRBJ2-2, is GAGVSQSPSNKVTEKGKDVELRCDPISGHTALYWYRQSLGQGLEFLIYFQGNSAPDKSGLPSDRFSAERTGGSVSTLTIQRTQQEDSAVYLCASSSSGANTGELFFGEGSRLTVL.

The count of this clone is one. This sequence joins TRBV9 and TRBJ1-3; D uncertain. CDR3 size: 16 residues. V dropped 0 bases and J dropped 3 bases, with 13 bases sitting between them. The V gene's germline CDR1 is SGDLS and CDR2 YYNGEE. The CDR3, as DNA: TGTGCCAGCAGCGTAGCTGATCCGGTTGATGGAAACACCATATATTTT. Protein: CASSVADPVDGNTIYF.

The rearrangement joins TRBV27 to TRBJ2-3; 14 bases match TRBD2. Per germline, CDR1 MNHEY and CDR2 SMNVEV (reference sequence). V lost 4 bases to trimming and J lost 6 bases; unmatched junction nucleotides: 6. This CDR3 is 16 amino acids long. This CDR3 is CASSSGLAGGRDTQYF. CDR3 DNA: TGTGCCAGCAGTTCAGGACTAGCGGGAGGTAGGGATACGCAGTATTTT.

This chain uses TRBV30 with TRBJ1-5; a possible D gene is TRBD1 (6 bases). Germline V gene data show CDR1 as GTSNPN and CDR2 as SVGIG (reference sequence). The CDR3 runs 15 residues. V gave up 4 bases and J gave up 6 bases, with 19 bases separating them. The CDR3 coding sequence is TGTGCCTGGACTGGCCCGACAGGATTGCGTCAGCCCCAGCATTTT. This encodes CAWTGPTGLRQPQHF.

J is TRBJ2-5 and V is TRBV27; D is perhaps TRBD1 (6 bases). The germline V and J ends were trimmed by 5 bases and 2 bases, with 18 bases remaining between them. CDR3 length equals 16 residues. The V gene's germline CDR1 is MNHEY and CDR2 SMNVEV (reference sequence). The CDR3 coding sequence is TGTGCCAGCAGTCCCTTCCCCAGACAGGAGCAAGAGACCCAGTACTTC. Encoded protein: CASSPFPRQEQETQYF.

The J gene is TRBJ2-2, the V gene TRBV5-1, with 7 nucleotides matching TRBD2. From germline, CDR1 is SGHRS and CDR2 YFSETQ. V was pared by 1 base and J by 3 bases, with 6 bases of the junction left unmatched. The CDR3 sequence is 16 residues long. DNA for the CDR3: TGCGCCAGCAGCTTGCTGGGCGCGGGGGACACCGGGGAGCTGTTTTTT. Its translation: CASSLLGAGDTGELFF.

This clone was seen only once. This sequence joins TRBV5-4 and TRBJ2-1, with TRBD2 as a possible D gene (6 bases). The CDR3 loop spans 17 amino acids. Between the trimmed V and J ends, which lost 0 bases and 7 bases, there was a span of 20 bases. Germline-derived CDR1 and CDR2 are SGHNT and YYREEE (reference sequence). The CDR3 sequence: CASSLATTRGVGNEQFF. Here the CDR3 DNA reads TGTGCCAGCAGCTTGGCCACGACTAGAGGCGTCGGGAATGAGCAGTTCTTC.

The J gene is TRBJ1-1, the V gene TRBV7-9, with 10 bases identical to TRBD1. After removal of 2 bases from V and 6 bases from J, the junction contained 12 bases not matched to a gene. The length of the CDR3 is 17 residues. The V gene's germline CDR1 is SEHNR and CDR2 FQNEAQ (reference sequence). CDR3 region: CASSLTGTGVGGAEAFF. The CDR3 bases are TGTGCCAGCAGCTTAACCGGGACAGGGGTCGGGGGCGCTGAAGCTTTCTTT.

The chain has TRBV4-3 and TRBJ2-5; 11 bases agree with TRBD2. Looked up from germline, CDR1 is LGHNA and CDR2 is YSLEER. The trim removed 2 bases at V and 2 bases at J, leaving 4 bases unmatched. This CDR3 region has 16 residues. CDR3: CASSQTGTSGQETQYF. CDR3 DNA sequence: TGCGCCAGCAGCCAAACCGGGACTAGCGGACAAGAGACCCAGTACTTC.

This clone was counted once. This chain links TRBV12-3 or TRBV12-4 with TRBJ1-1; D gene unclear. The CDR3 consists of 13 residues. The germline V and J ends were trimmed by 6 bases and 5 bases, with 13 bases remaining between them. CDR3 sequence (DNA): TGTGCCAGCAGGGATTTCGGGAGGACTGAAGCTTTCTTT. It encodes CASRDFGRTEAFF.

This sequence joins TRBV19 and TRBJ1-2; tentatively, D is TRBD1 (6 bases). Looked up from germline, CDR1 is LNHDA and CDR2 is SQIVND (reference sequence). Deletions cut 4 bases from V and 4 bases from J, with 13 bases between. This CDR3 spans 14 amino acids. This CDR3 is CASSTSGAPYGYTF. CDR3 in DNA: TGTGCCAGTAGTACCTCAGGGGCCCCCTATGGCTACACCTTC.

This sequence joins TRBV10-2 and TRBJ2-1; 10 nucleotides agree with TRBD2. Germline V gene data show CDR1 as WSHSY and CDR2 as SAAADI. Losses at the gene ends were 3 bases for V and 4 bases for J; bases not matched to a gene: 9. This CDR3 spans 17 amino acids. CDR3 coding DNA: TGCGCCAGCAGTGATAGGGGGCGGACTAGCGGTTACAATGAGCAGTTCTTC. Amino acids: CASSDRGRTSGYNEQFF.

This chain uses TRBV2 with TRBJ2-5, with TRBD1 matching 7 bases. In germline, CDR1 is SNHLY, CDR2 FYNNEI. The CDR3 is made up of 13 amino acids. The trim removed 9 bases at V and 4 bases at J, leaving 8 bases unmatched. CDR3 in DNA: TGTGCCAGAAATAGACAGGGACGAGAGACCCAGTACTTC. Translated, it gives CARNRQGRETQYF.